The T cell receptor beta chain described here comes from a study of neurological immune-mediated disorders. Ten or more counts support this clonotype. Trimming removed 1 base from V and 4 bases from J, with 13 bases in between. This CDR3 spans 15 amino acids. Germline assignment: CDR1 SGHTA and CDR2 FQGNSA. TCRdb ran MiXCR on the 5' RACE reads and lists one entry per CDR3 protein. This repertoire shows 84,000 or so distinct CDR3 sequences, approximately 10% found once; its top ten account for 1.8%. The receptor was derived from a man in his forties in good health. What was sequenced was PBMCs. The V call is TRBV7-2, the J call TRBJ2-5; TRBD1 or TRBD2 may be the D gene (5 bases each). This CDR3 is CASSLGAEGLETQYF. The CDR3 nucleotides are TGTGCCAGCAGCTTAGGGGCCGAGGGGTTAGAGACCCAGTACTTC.